This entry describes one T cell receptor beta chain. Its antigen is still unknown. V dropped 5 bases and J dropped 2 bases, with 13 bases sitting between them. There are 14 residues in the CDR3. CDR1 and CDR2 from the germline V gene are SGHTA and FQGNSA. The sample originates from a study of beta chain features in type 1 diabetes. Researchers reported sorting CD4+ naive, central memory, regulatory and stem cell-like memory cells via CD45RO/CCR7/CD25/CD127/CD95/CD27. General study findings and limits: It was possible that PCR favored shorter templates, equally so in patients and controls. Reduced insertions and increased deletions marked VDJ junctions in type 1 diabetes patients.

Sequenced material consisted of expressed TCRB transcripts (all of the isolated RNA was reverse transcribed). Clones were read by immunoSEQ multiplex PCR, and TCRdb kept only the in-frame ones, dropping some. Among roughly 310,000 clones, about 10% were seen once, and the ten largest hold roughly 0.014%. Material: naive CD4+ T cells from blood. The chain has TRBV7-2 and TRBJ2-7, with a weak D call TRBD2 (6 bases). This TCR was sampled from a woman in her 30s in good health. CDR3 bases: TGTGCCAGCAGCCCGACTAGGGCTACCTACGAGCAGTACTTC. Encoded protein: CASSPTRATYEQYF.